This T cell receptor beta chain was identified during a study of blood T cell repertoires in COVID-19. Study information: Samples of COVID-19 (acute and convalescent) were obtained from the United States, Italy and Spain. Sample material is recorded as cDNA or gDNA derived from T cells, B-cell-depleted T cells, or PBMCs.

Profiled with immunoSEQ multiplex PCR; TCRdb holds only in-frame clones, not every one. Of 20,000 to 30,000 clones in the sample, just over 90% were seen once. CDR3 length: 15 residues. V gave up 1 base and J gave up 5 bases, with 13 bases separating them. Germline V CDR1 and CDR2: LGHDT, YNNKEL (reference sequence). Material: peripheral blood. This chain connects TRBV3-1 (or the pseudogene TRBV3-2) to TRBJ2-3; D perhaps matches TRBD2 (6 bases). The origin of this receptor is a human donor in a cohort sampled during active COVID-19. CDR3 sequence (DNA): TGTGCCAGCAGCCAAGGTGGGACTCAGGGAGATACGCAGTATTTT. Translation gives CASSQGGTQGDTQYF.